One sample yielded the 11 T cell receptor beta chains listed below, sequenced in a study of response to subunit inactivated influenza vaccine. In TCRdb, the RT-PCR reads were re-called with MiXCR into one record per CDR3 protein. Of around 490,000 distinct CDR3 sequences in the sample, under 9% are singletons; the top ten hold roughly 13%. The sample consisted of PBMCs from blood, taken approximately 25 months after vaccination. The receptors originated from a man in his fifties or sixties who received an inactivated influenza vaccine.

This clonotype was picked up many times. The chain carries TRBV29-1 and TRBJ2-1; 7 positions match TRBD1. Germline values: CDR1 SQVTM, CDR2 ANQGSEA. This CDR3 has 12 residues. Germline trimming cut 6 bases from V and 6 bases from J; bases unmatched to any gene: 5. For the CDR3, the DNA is TGCAGCGTGAAGCGACAGGGCAATGAGCAGTTCTTC. It codes for CSVKRQGNEQFF.

This clonotype was seen only a few times. This chain links TRBV29-1 with TRBJ2-7, with TRBD1 matching over 8 bases. Trimming removed 3 bases from V and 2 bases from J; junction bases left unmatched: 0. There are 12 residues in the CDR3. Per the germline V gene, CDR1 is SQVTM and CDR2 is ANQGSEA. CDR3 bases: TGCAGCGTTGACAGGGGGCCCTACGAGCAGTACTTC. Translating gives CSVDRGPYEQYF.

This clonotype showed up just a few times. The chain joins TRBV4-3 to TRBJ2-1, with 9 bases aligning to TRBD1. The CDR3 length is 16 residues. The germline CDR1 and CDR2 sequences are LGHNA and YSLEER. The V segment lost 0 bases and the J segment 8 bases; nucleotides outside the gene matches: 8. The DNA of the CDR3 is TGCGCCAGCAGCCAAGAAGGGACAGGGACTTCCTATGAGCAGTTCTTC. Protein: CASSQEGTGTSYEQFF.

This clonotype occurred a few times. This rearrangement joins TRBV10-3 to TRBJ2-5, with 9 bases that match TRBD1. The V segment lost 7 bases and the J segment 0 bases; nucleotides outside the gene matches: 6. Germline loops: CDR1 ENHRY, CDR2 SYGVKD. This CDR3 is built from 15 residues. The DNA of the CDR3 is TGTGCCATCATGGGACAGGGAAAAAACCAAGAGACCCAGTACTTC. Encoded protein: CAIMGQGKNQETQYF.

Concerning this clonotype: An end of the junction does not agree with germline; a read error may underlie this. This chain uses TRBV7-2 with TRBJ2-3; TRBD1 matches at 8 bases. The CDR3 runs to 15 residues. The germline V gene has CDR1 SGHTA and CDR2 FQGNSA. This CDR3 reads CARSLAQQGGDTQYF. As DNA, the CDR3 is TGTGCCAGGAGCTTAGCGCAACAGGGGGGAGATACGCAGTATTTT.

This clonotype occurred many times. This rearrangement joins TRBV12-3 or TRBV12-4 to TRBJ1-3; D is unclear. The CDR3 has 12 residues. Trimming cost V 4 bases and J 4 bases, with 5 bases left between them. The CDR3 sequence is CASSSRGNTIYF. DNA for the CDR3: TGTGCCAGCAGTTCACGGGGAAACACCATATATTTT.

This clonotype was observed a handful of times. The gene calls are TRBV27 and TRBJ1-5; D is unresolved. The germline V gene encodes CDR1 MNHEY and CDR2 SMNVEV (reference sequence). V lost 0 bases to trimming and J lost 0 bases, with 12 bases between them. The CDR3 runs 17 residues. CDR3 loop: CASSLSIPMYSNQPQHF. CDR3 nucleotides: TGTGCCAGCAGTTTATCGATACCTATGTATAGCAATCAGCCCCAGCATTTT.

The chain carries TRBV18 and TRBJ2-7; TRBD2 might be the D (6 bases). The CDR3 totals 15 residues. V lost 0 bases and J lost 3, with 12 bases in between. CDR1 KGHSH and CDR2 LQKENI come from the germline V gene. The CDR3 is CASSPPAGRGYEQYF. CDR3 DNA: TGTGCCAGCTCACCACCGGCGGGGCGCGGCTACGAGCAGTACTTC.

This clonotype occurred many times. The chain is built from TRBV5-1 and TRBJ1-2, with D uncertain. Germline CDR1 is SGHRS and CDR2 is YFSETQ. The CDR3 runs 15 residues. Deletions cut 0 bases from V and 0 bases from J, with 9 bases between. The CDR3 reads CASSLDSQANYGYTF. CDR3 DNA sequence: TGCGCCAGCAGCTTGGACAGTCAAGCTAACTATGGCTACACCTTC.

The chain is built from TRBV29-1 and TRBJ2-3, with D perhaps matching TRBD2 (5 bases). This CDR3 is built from 13 residues. Germline CDR1 reads SQVTM; CDR2 reads ANQGSEA. The V and J ends lost 7 bases and 0 bases respectively, with 11 bases between them. The CDR3 nucleotides read TGCAGCGGTGCGGGCGGAAGCACAGATACGCAGTATTTT. It translates to CSGAGGSTDTQYF.

The V call is TRBV25-1, the J call TRBJ1-1; 8 bases fit TRBD1. CDR1 and CDR2 from the germline V gene are MGHDK and SYGVNS. The CDR3 sequence is 15 residues long. J was trimmed by 6 bases and V by 2 bases; bases with no gene match: 8. CDR3 DNA sequence: TGTGCCAGCAGTGAAATGGACAGGGATTTCCCTGAAGCTTTCTTT. Protein product: CASSEMDRDFPEAFF. Using reference TRBV25-1 and TRBJ1-1 for the parts outside the CDR3, the full variable domain is EADIYQTPRYLVIGTGKKITLECSQTMGHDKMYWYQQDPGMELHLIHYSYGVNSTEKGDLSSESTVSRIRTEHFPLTLESARPSHTSQYLCASSEMDRDFPEAFFGQGTRLTVV.